These 2 T cell receptor beta chains were sequenced from one sample in a study of cytomegalovirus exposure and HLA in healthy donors. 60 Vbeta and 13 Jbeta primers were used in PCR. The protocol was immunoSEQ multiplex PCR, while the TCRdb copy is restricted to in-frame clones and leaves out a portion. The sample holds around 160,000 clones, over 80% seen once. Input material: PBMCs. The receptors here all came from a woman aged 18-30 years in good health and CMV-seronegative.

The CDR3 coding sequence is TGTGCCTGGAGCCCCCTAAACAGCTATTCCTCCTACGAGCAGTACTTC. This gives the protein CAWSPLNSYSSYEQYF. The chain is built from TRBV30 and TRBJ2-7; D not resolved. The CDR3 sequence is 16 residues long. Trimming shortened V by 3 bases and J by 0 bases, and 18 bases separated the two germline ends. Germline V gene data show CDR1 as GTSNPN and CDR2 as SVGIG (reference sequence).

The chain uses TRBV5-4 and TRBJ2-7, with TRBD2 identical over 8 bases. The CDR3 has 16 residues. Germline V gene lookup returns CDR1 SGHNT and CDR2 YYREEE (reference sequence). V was pared by 3 bases and J by 3 bases, with 11 bases of the junction left unmatched. The CDR3 region has the DNA TGTGCCAGCAGCTCGATATCCCAGCGGGGGAGCTACGAGCAGTACTTC. Protein sequence: CASSSISQRGSYEQYF. The entire variable domain, with the rest obtained from reference TRBV5-4 and TRBJ2-7, is as follows: ETGVTQSPTHLIKTRGQQVTLRCSSQSGHNTVSWYQQALGQGPQFIFQYYREEENGRGNFPPRFSGLQFPNYSSELNVNALELDDSALYLCASSSISQRGSYEQYFGPGTRLTVT.